This T cell receptor beta chain derives from a study of CD8 T cells in cerebrospinal fluid in Alzheimer's disease. By frequency, this clonotype is large. The antigen remains unidentified. Study conclusions and caveats: Expanded clones of at least 3% were commoner in Alzheimer's patients than healthy subjects. In mild cognitive impairment or Alzheimer's disease, the biggest CSF clone made up more TCRs than in controls.

CDR3 length: 15 amino acids. Germline V gives CDR1 SGHKS, CDR2 YYEKEE (reference sequence). Each CDR3 protein gets one entry in TCRdb, which reprocessed the 10x single-cell sequencing reads and gives no DNA. The data show 950 to 1,500 distinct CDR3 sequences, and the top ten clones hold around 8.2%. Sequencing was done on a sample of cerebrospinal fluid. The clonotype comes from a human donor with Alzheimer's disease. The genes are TRBV5-5 and TRBJ2-3; the TCRdb call, TRBD2, lacks DNA for checking. CDR3 residues: CASSRGLPSTDTQYF.